This T cell receptor beta chain was profiled in a study of identical twins. Study-wide results and caveats: Without tracking the same donors, conclusions rested on cross-sectional statistical analysis.

CDR3 size: 12 residues. V lost 5 bases and J 5 bases, leaving 11 bases between the germline ends. Germline CDR1 reads SGHRS; CDR2 reads YFSETQ. cDNA molecules carried unique molecular identifiers, and template switching added a universal primer site. TCRdb re-derived calls from the 5' RACE reads in MiXCR, one entry per CDR3 protein. Of over 600,000 distinct CDR3 sequences in the sample, 21% were seen once. About this clonotype itself: Its specificity is not known.

These same data were also listed under a study on T cells expressing NK-cell markers. From that study: TCR beta repertoires came from sorted CD3+CD56+NKG2C+, CD3+CD56+NKG2C- and CD3+CD56-NKG2C+ T cells.

The receptor was isolated from a woman younger than 35 in good health. The rearrangement links TRBV5-1 to TRBJ2-7; no definite D call. The source material was PBMCs. The CDR3 is CASSHGENEQYF. The CDR3 nucleotides are TGCGCCAGCAGTCATGGTGAGAACGAGCAGTACTTC.